The 5 T cell receptor beta chains below were found in one sample sequenced in a study of molecular identifiers for immune sequencing clone quantification (dated by TCRdb to the late 2010s). The library came from PCR. Sequencing was performed on an Illumina HiSeq 4000. TCRdb trimmed the raw reads at Q25, called clones with MiXCR and kept productive beta chains. Rows with a matching CDR3 protein are joined into one entry that keeps the most common DNA and genes. Here the sample has fewer than 45,000 distinct CDR3 sequences; 15% to 20% occur a single time. Approximately 1.2% of the sample is in the top ten clones. Source material: naive CD8+ T cells from blood, with Jurkat cell RNA spiked in. The sample's cell subset or site label is to be understood as: FACS-sorted CD8+CD4-CCR7+CD45RA+ naive T cells. Source of these receptors: a human donor in good health. Some libraries in this study had Jurkat cell RNA spiked in.

This clonotype was detected many times. The gene calls are TRBV6-2 or TRBV6-3 and TRBJ2-1; D could derive from TRBD1 or TRBD2 (5 bases each). This CDR3 region has 14 residues. Germline loops: CDR1 MNHEY, CDR2 SVGEGT. V gave up 5 bases and J gave up 10 bases, with 18 bases separating them. The CDR3 protein is CASSPTGTADEQFF. In DNA form, the CDR3 reads TGTGCCAGCAGTCCGACGGGGACCGCAGACGAGCAGTTCTTC.

Details on this clonotype: Since a much larger clone is just one base distant, this may be a read error. The chain recombines TRBV7-9 with TRBJ1-1, with D perhaps matching TRBD1 (6 bases). Per the germline V gene, CDR1 is SEHNR and CDR2 is FQNEAQ (reference sequence). The V and J ends lost 6 bases and 4 bases respectively, with 12 bases between them. The CDR3 runs 13 residues. As DNA, the CDR3 is TGTGCCAGCAGGCAGGGGCTGGGCACTGAAGCTTTCTTT. Translation: CASRQGLGTEAFF.

This clonotype was recorded a few times. The V call is TRBV6-2 or TRBV6-3, the J call TRBJ2-2; D not certain. Per germline, CDR1 MNHEY and CDR2 SVGEGT. The V end was cut by 0 bases, the J end by 6 bases, with 11 bases between. This CDR3 contains 15 residues. The CDR3 coding sequence is TGTGCCAGCAGTTACTCGGTACCCAGCGCCGGGGAGCTGTTTTTT. This encodes CASSYSVPSAGELFF.

As regards this clonotype: Relative to the germline gene, one junction end is altered; a read error may explain this. The rearrangement links TRBV7-9 to TRBJ1-1; D remains ambiguous. CDR3 length: 17 amino acids. Germline CDR1 and CDR2: SEHNR and FQNEAQ (reference sequence). In nucleotides, the CDR3 is TGTGCCAGCAGCTTACTGGCGGGGAACAGCATGAACACTGAAGCTTCCTTT. It is translated as CASSLLAGNSMNTEASF.

Turning to this clonotype: A much larger clone differs by one base, so this may be a read error. This chain joins TRBV19 and TRBJ1-1; D gene unclear. CDR1 LNHDA and CDR2 SQIVND come from the germline V gene (reference sequence). This CDR3 spans 15 amino acids. Deletions cut 10 bases from V and 1 base from J, with 19 bases between. The CDR3 loop reads CANSKIGPPNTEAFF. The CDR3 DNA reads TGTGCCAATAGCAAAATCGGTCCGCCGAACACTGAAGCTTTCTTT.